This entry features one TCR beta chain sequence. The antigen is undetermined. There are 13 residues in the CDR3. Trimming cost V 6 bases and J 4 bases, with 10 bases left between them. Germline lookup yields CDR1 LNHDA and CDR2 SQIVND (reference sequence). With 60 Vbeta and 13 Jbeta primers, the PCR was carried out. Using immunoSEQ multiplex PCR, the repertoire was profiled, and TCRdb retains in-frame clones only, with some absent. Of 150,000 to 200,000 clones in the sample, approximately 75% are singletons; the top ten hold roughly 2%. This sample is part of a study of cytomegalovirus exposure and HLA in healthy donors. Study at large: There were some 410 genotyped donors. Of these, about 86% fell in the genetic ancestry cluster associated with self-reported Caucasian donors. Study-level points and caveats: Based on reports, TCR beta sequences accurately predicted HLA-A and HLA-B alleles for most subjects. Analysis performed later found 16,951 TCR beta sequences associated with HLA alleles at 0.05 false discovery rate. Among donors in an Asian-associated ancestry cluster, a later analysis reportedly found fewer N-insertions than the roughly 700-donor mean.

The chain joins TRBV19 to TRBJ2-4; D is unresolved. The sequenced material came from PBMCs. The sequence was obtained from a man over 45 in good health and CMV-seropositive. CDR3 region: CASRPGFKNIQYF. CDR3 coding DNA: TGTGCCAGTAGACCCGGGTTTAAAAACATTCAGTACTTC. Using reference TRBV19 and TRBJ2-4 for the parts outside the CDR3, the full variable domain is DGGITQSPKYLFRKEGQNVTLSCEQNLNHDAMYWYRQDPGQGLRLIYYSQIVNDFQKGDIAEGYSVSREKKESFPLTVTSAQKNPTAFYLCASRPGFKNIQYFGAGTRLSVL.